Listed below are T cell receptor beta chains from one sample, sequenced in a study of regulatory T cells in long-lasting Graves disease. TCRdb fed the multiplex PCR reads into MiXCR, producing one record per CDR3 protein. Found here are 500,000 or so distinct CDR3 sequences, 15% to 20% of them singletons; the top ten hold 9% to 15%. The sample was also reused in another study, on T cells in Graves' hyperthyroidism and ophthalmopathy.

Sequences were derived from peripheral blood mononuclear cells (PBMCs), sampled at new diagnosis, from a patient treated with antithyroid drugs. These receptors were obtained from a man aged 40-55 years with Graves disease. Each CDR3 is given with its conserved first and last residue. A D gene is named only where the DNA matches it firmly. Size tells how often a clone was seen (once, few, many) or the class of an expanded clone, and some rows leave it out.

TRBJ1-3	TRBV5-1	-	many	CASSLGKTVLSGNTIYF	TGCGCCAGCAGCTTGGGGAAGACAGTGCTCTCTGGAAACACCATATATTTT
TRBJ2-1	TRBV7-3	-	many	CASSLVRESLNEQFF	TGTGCCAGCAGCTTAGTACGGGAGAGTCTGAATGAGCAGTTCTTC
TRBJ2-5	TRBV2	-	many	CASRPGQGGRETQYF	TGTGCCAGCAGACCTGGGCAGGGAGGTCGGGAGACCCAGTACTTC
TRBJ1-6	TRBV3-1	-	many	CASSVQGWNSPLHF	TGTGCCAGCAGTGTTCAGGGCTGGAATTCACCCCTCCACTTT
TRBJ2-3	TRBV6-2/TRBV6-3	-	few	CATRAEPPGADTQYF	TGTGCCACCCGAGCGGAACCCCCGGGTGCAGATACGCAGTATTTT
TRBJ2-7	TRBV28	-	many	CASRPRDNAYEQYF	TGTGCCAGTCGACCCAGGGATAACGCCTACGAGCAGTACTTC
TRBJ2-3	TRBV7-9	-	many	CASSYPGPTDTQYF	TGTGCCAGCAGCTATCCGGGACCCACAGATACGCAGTATTTT
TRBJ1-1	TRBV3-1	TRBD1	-	CASSQGSGGEAFF	TGTGCCAGCAGCCAGGGCTCAGGGGGAGAAGCTTTCTTT
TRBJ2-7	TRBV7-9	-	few	CASSSTRESYEQYF	TGTGCCAGCAGTAGTACCAGGGAGTCCTACGAGCAGTACTTC
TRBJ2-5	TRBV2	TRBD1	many	CASSALQGSGETQYF	TGTGCCAGCAGTGCGTTACAGGGGTCGGGAGAGACCCAGTACTTC
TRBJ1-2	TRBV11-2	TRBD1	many	CASSNPTGRGYTF	TGTGCCAGCAGTAACCCGACAGGGCGCGGCTACACCTTC
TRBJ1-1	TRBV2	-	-	CASSGGILIMNTEAFF	TGTGCCAGCAGTGGGGGCATTTTAATCATGAACACTGAAGCTTTCTTT
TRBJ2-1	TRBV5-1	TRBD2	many	CASSSQLAEQFF	TGCGCCAGCAGCTCCCAACTAGCGGAGCAGTTCTTC
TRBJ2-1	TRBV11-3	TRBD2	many	CASSSLSLRGYNEQFF	TGTGCCAGCAGCTCCCTGAGCCTGCGGGGGTACAATGAGCAGTTCTTC
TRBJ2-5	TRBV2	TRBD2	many	CASSRGRGEGETQYF	TGTGCCAGCTCACGGGGGAGGGGAGAAGGCGAGACCCAGTACTTC
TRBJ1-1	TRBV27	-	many	CASSSGTANTEAFF	TGTGCCAGCAGCTCTGGCACAGCGAACACTGAAGCTTTCTTT
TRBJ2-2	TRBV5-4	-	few	CASSLGGLAGELFF	TGTGCCAGCAGCTTGGGAGGTCTTGCCGGGGAGCTGTTTTTT
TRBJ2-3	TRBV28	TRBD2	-	CASSLEPAGASTDTQYF	TGTGCCAGCAGTTTAGAACCAGCGGGAGCTAGCACAGATACGCAGTATTTT
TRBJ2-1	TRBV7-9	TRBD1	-	CASNPGQGNEQFF	TGTGCCAGCAACCCGGGACAGGGGAATGAGCAGTTCTTC
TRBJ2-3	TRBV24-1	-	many	CATSDPTRGTDTQYF	TGTGCCACCAGTGACCCGACTAGAGGCACAGATACGCAGTATTTT
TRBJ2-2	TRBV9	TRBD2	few	CASSLWSGVNTGELFF	TGTGCCAGCAGCTTATGGAGCGGGGTCAACACCGGGGAGCTGTTTTTT
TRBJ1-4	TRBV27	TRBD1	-	CASSTWGTGKATNEKLFF	TGTGCCAGCAGTACCTGGGGGACAGGGAAGGCAACTAATGAAAAACTGTTTTTT
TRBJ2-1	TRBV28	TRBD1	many	CASSFSGQGHNEQFF	TGTGCCAGCAGTTTTAGTGGACAGGGGCACAATGAGCAGTTCTTC
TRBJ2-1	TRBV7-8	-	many	CASSFGRIALRSSYNEQFF	TGTGCCAGCAGCTTCGGCAGGATCGCTCTCCGCAGCTCCTACAATGAGCAGTTCTTC
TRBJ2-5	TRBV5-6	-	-	CASSHFKGIQETQYF	TGTGCCAGCAGTCATTTTAAGGGGATTCAAGAGACCCAGTACTTC
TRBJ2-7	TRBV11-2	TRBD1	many	CASSLEQGGSYEQYF	TGTGCCAGCAGCTTGGAACAGGGGGGATCCTACGAGCAGTACTTC
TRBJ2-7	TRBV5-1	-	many	CASKSTGTYEQYF	TGCGCCAGCAAAAGTACAGGGACCTACGAGCAGTACTTC
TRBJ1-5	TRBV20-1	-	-	CSARRNWDLGNQPQHF	TGCAGTGCTAGGCGCAATTGGGACCTGGGCAATCAGCCCCAGCATTTT
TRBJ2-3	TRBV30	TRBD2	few	CAWSVAGGGADTQYF	TGTGCCTGGAGTGTAGCGGGAGGCGGGGCAGATACGCAGTATTTT
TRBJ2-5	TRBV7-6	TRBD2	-	CASSVEAAGGGETQYF	TGTGCCAGCAGTGTCGAAGCAGCGGGGGGAGGAGAGACCCAGTACTTC
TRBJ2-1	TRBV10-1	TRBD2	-	CASSALQAGEDEQFF	TGCGCCAGCAGTGCCCTGCAAGCGGGAGAGGATGAGCAGTTCTTC
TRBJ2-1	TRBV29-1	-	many	CSVRGDLADEQFF	TGCAGCGTCCGCGGGGACTTAGCGGATGAGCAGTTCTTC
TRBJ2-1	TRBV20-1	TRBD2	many	CSARGLAGSYNEQFF	TGCAGTGCTAGAGGACTAGCGGGCTCCTACAATGAGCAGTTCTTC
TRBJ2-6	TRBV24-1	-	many	CATSDPGSTGANVLTF	TGTGCCACCAGTGACCCTGGGTCGACTGGGGCCAACGTCCTGACTTTC
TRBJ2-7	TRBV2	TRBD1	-	CASSDRGNERYF	TGTGCCAGCAGCGACAGGGGAAACGAGCGGTACTTC
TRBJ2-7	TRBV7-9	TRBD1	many	CASSLVRDSKNYEQYF	TGTGCCAGCAGCTTAGTCCGGGACAGTAAAAACTACGAGCAGTACTTC
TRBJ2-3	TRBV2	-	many	CASTRQASTDTQYF	TGTGCCAGCACTAGACAGGCTAGCACAGATACGCAGTATTTT
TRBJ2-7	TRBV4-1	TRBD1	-	CASSPAGQGTYEQYF	TGCGCCAGCAGCCCGGCGGGACAGGGGACCTACGAGCAGTACTTC
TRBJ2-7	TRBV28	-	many	CASSLTTEDENEQYF	TGTGCCAGCAGTTTAACGACAGAGGATGAGAACGAGCAGTACTTC
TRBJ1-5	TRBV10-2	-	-	CASSIGTNQPQHF	TGCGCCAGCTCAATCGGGACAAATCAGCCCCAGCATTTT
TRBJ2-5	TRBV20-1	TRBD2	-	CSARDLPASGRKETQYF	TGCAGTGCTAGAGATTTACCGGCTAGCGGGAGAAAAGAGACCCAGTACTTC
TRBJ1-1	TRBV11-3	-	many	CASSPGRASTEAFF	TGTGCCAGCAGCCCCGGCAGGGCCAGCACTGAAGCTTTCTTT
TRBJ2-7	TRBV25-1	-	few	CASSIGAGGDEQYF	TGTGCCAGCAGTATCGGGGCAGGGGGGGACGAGCAGTACTTC
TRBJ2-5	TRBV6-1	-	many	CASSEVGAGQETQYF	TGTGCCAGCAGTGAAGTGGGAGCGGGCCAAGAGACCCAGTACTTC
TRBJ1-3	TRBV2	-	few	CASQGGVSGNTIYF	TGTGCTTCCCAAGGCGGGGTCTCTGGAAACACCATATATTTT
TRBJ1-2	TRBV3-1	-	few	CASSQEAAGDGYTF	TGTGCCAGCAGCCAAGAAGCTGCGGGGGACGGCTACACCTTC
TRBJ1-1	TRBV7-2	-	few	CASSPESLYSEAFF	TGTGCCAGCAGCCCTGAATCCTTGTACTCGGAAGCTTTCTTT
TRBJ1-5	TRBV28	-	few	CASSLPQGNGQPQHF	TGTGCCAGCAGTTTACCTCAGGGGAACGGTCAGCCCCAGCATTTT
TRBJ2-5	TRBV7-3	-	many	CASSLTGAMETQYF	TGTGCCAGCAGCTTAACGGGGGCGATGGAGACCCAGTACTTC
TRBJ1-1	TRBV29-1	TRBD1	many	CSAIQGLTEAFF	TGCAGCGCCATACAGGGGCTCACTGAAGCTTTCTTT
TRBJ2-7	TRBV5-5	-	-	CASSLVGASWNEQYF	TGTGCCAGCAGCTTGGTGGGGGCCTCTTGGAACGAGCAGTACTTC
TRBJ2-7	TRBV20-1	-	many	CSASQGYSYEQYF	TGCAGTGCTAGTCAGGGGTACTCCTACGAGCAGTACTTC
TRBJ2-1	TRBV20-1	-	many	CSARDYEQFF	TGCAGTGCTAGAGATTATGAGCAGTTCTTC
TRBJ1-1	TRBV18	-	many	CASSPTQGFEAFF	TGTGCCAGCTCACCAACGCAGGGGTTTGAAGCTTTCTTT